The text below deals with one T cell receptor (beta chain). J lost 7 bases, V lost 1 base, and 2 bases had no gene match. Per germline, CDR1 LNHNV and CDR2 YYDKDF (reference sequence). The CDR3 is 13 amino acids. This sample is drawn from a study of cytomegalovirus exposure and HLA in healthy donors. Produced via immunoSEQ multiplex PCR; TCRdb's table is partial and in-frame only. The table includes about 160,000 clones, 86% detected once. This TCR derives from a woman aged 25 to 39 in good health and CMV-seronegative. Sequenced: PBMCs. The gene calls are TRBV15 and TRBJ1-1, with 8 positions matching TRBD1. The CDR3 protein is CATSRGRGREAFF. In DNA form, the CDR3 reads TGTGCCACCAGCAGAGGCAGGGGGCGTGAAGCTTTCTTT.